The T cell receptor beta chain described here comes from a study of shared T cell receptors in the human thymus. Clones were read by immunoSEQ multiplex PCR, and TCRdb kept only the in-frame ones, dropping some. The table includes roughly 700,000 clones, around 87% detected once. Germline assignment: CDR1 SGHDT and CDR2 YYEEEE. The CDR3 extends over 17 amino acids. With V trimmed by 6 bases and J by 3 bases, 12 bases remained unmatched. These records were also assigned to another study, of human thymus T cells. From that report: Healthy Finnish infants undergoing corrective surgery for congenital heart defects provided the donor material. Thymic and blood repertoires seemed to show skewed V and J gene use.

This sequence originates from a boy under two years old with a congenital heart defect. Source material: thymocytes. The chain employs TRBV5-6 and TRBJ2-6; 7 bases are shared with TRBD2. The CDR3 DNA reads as TGTGCCAGCACAAAGGGGAGGGGCGGGGATGGGGCCAACGTCCTGACTTTC. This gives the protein CASTKGRGGDGANVLTF.